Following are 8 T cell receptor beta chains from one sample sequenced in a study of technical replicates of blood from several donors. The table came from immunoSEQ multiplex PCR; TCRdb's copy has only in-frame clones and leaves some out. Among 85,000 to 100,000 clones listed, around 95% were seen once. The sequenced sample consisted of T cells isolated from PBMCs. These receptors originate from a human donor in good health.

CDR3 region: CASSPGDSAYEQYF. The DNA of the CDR3 is TGCGCCAGCAGCCCGGGGGACTCCGCCTACGAGCAGTACTTC. The chain links TRBV5-1 to TRBJ2-7; maybe TRBD2 (6 bases). V lost 4 bases and J lost 2, with 13 bases in between. Germline CDR1 SGHRS, CDR2 YFSETQ. CDR3 length: 14 amino acids.

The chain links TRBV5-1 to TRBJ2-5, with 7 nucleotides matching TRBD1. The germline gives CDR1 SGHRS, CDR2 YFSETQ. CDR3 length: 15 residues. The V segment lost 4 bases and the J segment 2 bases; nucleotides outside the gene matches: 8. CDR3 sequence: CASSQMLGQQETQYF. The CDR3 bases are TGCGCCAGCAGCCAGATGTTGGGACAGCAAGAGACCCAGTACTTC.

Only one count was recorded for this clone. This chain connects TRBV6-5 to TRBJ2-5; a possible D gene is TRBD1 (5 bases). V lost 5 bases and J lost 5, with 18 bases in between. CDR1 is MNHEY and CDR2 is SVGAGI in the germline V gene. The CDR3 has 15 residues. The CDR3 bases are TGTGCCAGCAGTCCCAATGATGGCAGGGTTGAGACCCAGTACTTC. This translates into CASSPNDGRVETQYF.

The CDR3 region has the DNA TGTGCCAGCAGCTTAGTGAGCCAGGATGGCTACACCTTC. It translates to CASSLVSQDGYTF. The chain links TRBV7-8 to TRBJ1-2; D unclear. V was clipped by 1 base and J by 6 bases, with 9 bases between them. The V gene's germline CDR1 is SGHVS and CDR2 FQNEAQ. The CDR3 sequence is 13 residues long.

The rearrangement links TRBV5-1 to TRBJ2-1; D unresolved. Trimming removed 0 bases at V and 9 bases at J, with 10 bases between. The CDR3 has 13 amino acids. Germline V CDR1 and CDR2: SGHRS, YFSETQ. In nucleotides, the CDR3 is TGCGCCAGCAGCTTGGCCTATCTATCTGAGCAGTTCTTC. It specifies CASSLAYLSEQFF.

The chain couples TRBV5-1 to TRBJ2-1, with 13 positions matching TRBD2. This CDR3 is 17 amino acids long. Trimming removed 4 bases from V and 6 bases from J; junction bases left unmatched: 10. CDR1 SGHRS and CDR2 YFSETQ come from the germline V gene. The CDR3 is CASSPPGTSGIFNEQFF. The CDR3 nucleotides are TGCGCCAGCAGCCCACCCGGGACTAGCGGGATATTCAATGAGCAGTTCTTC.

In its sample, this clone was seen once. CDR3 sequence reads: CASSPKEATDTQYF. The CDR3 coding sequence is TGCGCCAGCAGCCCCAAGGAGGCTACAGATACGCAGTATTTT. This chain links TRBV5-1 with TRBJ2-3; tentative D call: TRBD2 (5 bases). V lost 4 bases, J lost 3 bases, and 12 bases lay in between. Looked up from germline, CDR1 is SGHRS and CDR2 is YFSETQ. This CDR3 is built from 14 residues.

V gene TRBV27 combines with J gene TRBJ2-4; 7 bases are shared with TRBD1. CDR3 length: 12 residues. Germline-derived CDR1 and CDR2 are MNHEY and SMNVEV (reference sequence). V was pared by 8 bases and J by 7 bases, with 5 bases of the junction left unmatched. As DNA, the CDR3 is TGTGCCAGCTCAGGGGGTTTGAACATTCAGTACTTC. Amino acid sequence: CASSGGLNIQYF.